These T cell receptor beta chains were read from a single sample in a study of identifying expanded T cells in peripheral blood. The repertoire was sequenced with immunoSEQ multiplex PCR; TCRdb's copy has only in-frame clones and lacks some. The sample has roughly 100,000 clones, more than 70% seen once. Sequenced material: blood. The receptors originated from a person aged 18 to 75 in good health. The CDR3 runs from the conserved cysteine through the conserved F or W. The order of the fields is J gene, clone size, V gene, D gene, CDR3 protein, CDR3 DNA. A D gene is named only where the DNA matches it firmly. Part of the rows lack a size; the others show once, few, many or a class for expanded clones.

J: TRBJ2-1
size: -
V: TRBV11-3
D: -
CDR3: CASSLDLASEQFF
DNA: TGTGCCAGCAGCCTGGACTTGGCTAGTGAGCAGTTCTTC

J: TRBJ1-5
size: few
V: TRBV2
D: -
CDR3: CASSGGQTNNQPQHF
DNA: TGTGCCAGCAGTGGAGGGCAGACCAACAATCAGCCCCAGCATTTT

J: TRBJ2-3
size: -
V: TRBV6-4
D: -
CDR3: CASSELSTDTQYF
DNA: TGTGCCAGCAGTGAGCTTAGCACAGATACGCAGTATTTT

J: TRBJ1-1
size: -
V: TRBV7-7
D: -
CDR3: CASSAFDQAEAFF
DNA: TGTGCCAGCAGCGCCTTTGACCAGGCTGAAGCTTTCTTT

J: TRBJ2-3
size: -
V: TRBV30
D: TRBD1
CDR3: CALGQGQGTDTQYF
DNA: TGTGCCTTGGGACAGGGACAAGGGACAGATACGCAGTATTTT

J: TRBJ2-6
size: -
V: TRBV14
D: -
CDR3: CASSSDEWRASGANVLTF
DNA: TGTGCCAGCAGCTCGGACGAGTGGCGGGCTTCTGGGGCCAACGTCCTGACTTTC

J: TRBJ1-4
size: -
V: TRBV6-1
D: -
CDR3: CASNREGAYNEKLFF
DNA: TGTGCCAGCAACCGAGAAGGGGCTTATAATGAAAAACTGTTTTTT

J: TRBJ2-3
size: -
V: TRBV7-3
D: TRBD1
CDR3: CASSLLGQSDTQYF
DNA: TGTGCCAGCAGCTTACTGGGACAGTCAGATACGCAGTATTTT

J: TRBJ1-4
size: once
V: TRBV10-2
D: -
CDR3: CASRIQGDEKLFF
DNA: TGCGCCAGCAGGATACAGGGAGATGAAAAACTGTTTTTT

J: TRBJ2-7
size: -
V: TRBV7-9
D: TRBD2
CDR3: CASSLTSGSYEQYF
DNA: TGTGCCAGCAGCTTAACTAGCGGGAGTTACGAGCAGTACTTC

J: TRBJ2-7
size: -
V: TRBV29-1
D: TRBD1
CDR3: CSVRTGEQYF
DNA: TGCAGCGTTCGGACAGGCGAGCAGTACTTC

J: TRBJ2-3
size: -
V: TRBV9
D: -
CDR3: CASSLRSTDTQYF
DNA: TGTGCCAGCAGCCTTCGAAGCACAGATACGCAGTATTTT

J: TRBJ2-2
size: -
V: TRBV28
D: TRBD1
CDR3: CASSSTGRNTGELFF
DNA: TGTGCCAGCAGTTCGACAGGGAGAAACACCGGGGAGCTGTTTTTT

J: TRBJ2-1
size: -
V: TRBV5-5
D: -
CDR3: CASSLAPWSRDEQFF
DNA: TGTGCCAGCAGCTTGGCGCCGTGGAGTAGGGATGAGCAGTTCTTC

J: TRBJ2-7
size: once
V: TRBV7-9
D: TRBD2
CDR3: CASSSPGLWQYF
DNA: TGTGCCAGCAGCTCCCCGGGACTATGGCAGTACTTC

J: TRBJ1-1
size: -
V: TRBV10-3
D: -
CDR3: CAISPWVGGRNTEAFF
DNA: TGTGCCATCAGTCCCTGGGTTGGGGGGAGGAACACTGAAGCTTTCTTT

J: TRBJ2-2
size: -
V: TRBV27
D: -
CDR3: CASSLYPPAGYTGELFF
DNA: TGTGCCAGCAGTTTATACCCCCCGGCAGGGTACACCGGGGAGCTGTTTTTT

J: TRBJ2-6
size: -
V: TRBV2
D: TRBD1
CDR3: CAINRDRAQSGANVLTF
DNA: TGTGCCATCAACCGGGACAGGGCCCAATCTGGGGCCAACGTCCTGACTTTC

J: TRBJ2-6
size: -
V: TRBV2
D: TRBD1
CDR3: CARTDRAGANVLTF
DNA: TGTGCCAGAACGGACAGGGCGGGGGCCAACGTCCTGACTTTC

J: TRBJ1-1
size: -
V: TRBV10-3
D: TRBD1
CDR3: CAISSGTGLTEAFF
DNA: TGTGCCATCAGTTCCGGGACAGGCCTCACTGAAGCTTTCTTT

J: TRBJ2-5
size: -
V: TRBV7-7
D: TRBD2
CDR3: CASSLGLTSDGWAQYF
DNA: TGTGCCAGCAGCTTAGGTCTTACTAGCGACGGTTGGGCCCAGTACTTC

J: TRBJ1-1
size: -
V: TRBV27
D: -
CDR3: CASRAVWGTEAFF
DNA: TGTGCCAGCAGGGCTGTCTGGGGGACTGAAGCTTTCTTT

J: TRBJ2-7
size: few
V: TRBV2
D: TRBD2
CDR3: CASKSRGSGTSVSEQYF
DNA: TGTGCCAGCAAGAGCAGAGGATCCGGGACTAGCGTTTCCGAGCAGTACTTC

J: TRBJ1-4
size: once
V: TRBV6-6
D: TRBD1
CDR3: CASSQSGGSGKLFF
DNA: TGTGCCAGCAGCCAATCAGGGGGTTCTGGAAAACTGTTTTTT

J: TRBJ2-2
size: -
V: TRBV6-1
D: -
CDR3: CASSEAGSETGELFF
DNA: TGTGCCAGCAGTGAAGCGGGTTCCGAAACTGGGGAGCTGTTTTTT

J: TRBJ1-4
size: -
V: TRBV28
D: -
CDR3: CASSFNEKLFF
DNA: TGTGCCAGCAGTTTTAATGAAAAACTGTTTTTT

J: TRBJ2-7
size: -
V: TRBV7-2
D: TRBD2
CDR3: CASSLSGGVEQYF
DNA: TGTGCCAGCAGCCTAAGCGGGGGGGTCGAGCAGTACTTC

J: TRBJ1-1
size: -
V: TRBV11-1
D: -
CDR3: CASSRGHAVTEAFF
DNA: TGTGCCAGCAGCCGGGGACATGCGGTAACTGAAGCTTTCTTT

J: TRBJ1-1
size: -
V: TRBV4-3
D: -
CDR3: CASSQFLNTEAFF
DNA: TGCGCCAGCAGCCAATTCCTGAACACTGAAGCTTTCTTT

J: TRBJ2-7
size: -
V: TRBV7-9
D: -
CDR3: CASSSQLSYEQYF
DNA: TGTGCCAGCAGCTCTCAACTTTCCTACGAGCAGTACTTC

J: TRBJ2-3
size: -
V: TRBV19
D: TRBD2
CDR3: CASSNLAGADTQYF
DNA: TGTGCCAGTAGTAATCTAGCGGGGGCAGATACGCAGTATTTT

J: TRBJ1-1
size: -
V: TRBV27
D: -
CDR3: CASSSLAGTTASF
DNA: TGTGCCAGCAGTTCCCTAGCTGGGACTACGGCCTCCTTT

J: TRBJ2-1
size: once
V: TRBV4-1
D: -
CDR3: CASSQVGRGRPFYEQFF
DNA: TGCGCCAGCAGCCAAGTTGGTAGGGGACGGCCTTTCTATGAGCAGTTCTTC

J: TRBJ1-1
size: once
V: TRBV10-3
D: -
CDR3: CAISEGRGGTEAFF
DNA: TGTGCCATCAGTGAGGGTAGGGGCGGCACTGAAGCTTTCTTT

J: TRBJ2-3
size: -
V: TRBV28
D: TRBD2
CDR3: CASSRVLAGVPDTQYF
DNA: TGTGCCAGCAGCCGCGTACTAGCGGGAGTGCCAGATACGCAGTATTTT

J: TRBJ2-5
size: -
V: TRBV2
D: -
CDR3: CATQYRTQETQYF
DNA: TGTGCCACCCAGTACAGAACCCAAGAGACCCAGTACTTC

J: TRBJ1-2
size: -
V: TRBV19
D: TRBD1
CDR3: CASSLGQYYGYTF
DNA: TGTGCCAGTAGTCTGGGACAGTACTATGGCTACACCTTC

J: TRBJ2-7
size: -
V: TRBV6-1
D: -
CDR3: CASRERDLAYEQYF
DNA: TGTGCCAGCAGAGAACGGGACCTGGCCTACGAGCAGTACTTC

J: TRBJ2-1
size: -
V: TRBV7-2
D: TRBD2
CDR3: CASSPTSGSHNEQFF
DNA: TGTGCCAGCAGCCCCACTAGCGGGAGCCACAATGAGCAGTTCTTC

J: TRBJ2-1
size: -
V: TRBV5-1
D: -
CDR3: CASSRGQKPGNEQFF
DNA: TGCGCCAGCAGCCGAGGACAGAAGCCTGGAAATGAGCAGTTCTTC

J: TRBJ2-5
size: once
V: TRBV5-1
D: -
CDR3: CASSLEYGLETQYF
DNA: TGCGCCAGCAGCTTGGAGTATGGGTTGGAGACCCAGTACTTC

J: TRBJ2-2
size: -
V: TRBV6-1
D: -
CDR3: CASSEAGSQDRLFF
DNA: TGTGCCAGCAGTGAAGCGGGGTCACAGGATAGGCTGTTTTTT

J: TRBJ2-7
size: -
V: TRBV6-1
D: TRBD2
CDR3: CASKRGTSDSYEQYF
DNA: TGTGCCAGCAAAAGGGGGACTAGCGATTCCTACGAGCAGTACTTC

J: TRBJ1-3
size: -
V: TRBV5-6
D: -
CDR3: CASSTPPGVFGGGNTIYF
DNA: TGTGCCAGCAGCACTCCGCCGGGGGTCTTCGGAGGTGGAAACACCATATATTTT

J: TRBJ2-7
size: once
V: TRBV6-5
D: TRBD1
CDR3: CASSYRDSYEQYF
DNA: TGTGCCAGCAGTTACCGGGACAGCTACGAGCAGTACTTC

J: TRBJ2-1
size: -
V: TRBV11-3
D: -
CDR3: CASSPRSRGEQFF
DNA: TGTGCCAGCAGTCCAAGATCCAGGGGTGAGCAGTTCTTC

J: TRBJ1-3
size: -
V: TRBV6-5
D: -
CDR3: CASALKQAPTTIYF
DNA: TGTGCCAGCGCCCTAAAGCAGGCCCCAACGACCATATATTTT

J: TRBJ1-1
size: once
V: TRBV29-1
D: -
CDR3: CSVEELGTEAFF
DNA: TGCAGCGTTGAAGAGCTGGGGACTGAAGCTTTCTTT

J: TRBJ2-3
size: -
V: TRBV11-3
D: -
CDR3: CASSPGGLGTDTQYF
DNA: TGTGCCAGCAGCCCAGGGGGACTGGGGACAGATACGCAGTATTTT

J: TRBJ2-3
size: -
V: TRBV7-9
D: -
CDR3: CASSSTMTVLGTDTQYF
DNA: TGTGCCAGCAGCTCCACCATGACAGTTCTGGGCACAGATACGCAGTATTTT

J: TRBJ2-4
size: few
V: TRBV14
D: -
CDR3: CASSQGPKNIQYF
DNA: TGTGCCAGCAGCCAGGGCCCCAAAAACATTCAGTACTTC

J: TRBJ2-1
size: -
V: TRBV28
D: TRBD2
CDR3: CASSSPQAGASNEQFF
DNA: TGTGCCAGCAGCTCCCCCCAAGCGGGAGCCTCCAATGAGCAGTTCTTC

J: TRBJ2-1
size: -
V: TRBV2
D: -
CDR3: CASPGAGSYNEQFF
DNA: TGTGCCAGCCCCGGGGCAGGGTCCTACAATGAGCAGTTCTTC

J: TRBJ1-2
size: -
V: TRBV28
D: TRBD1
CDR3: CAGGRGPWGYTF
DNA: TGTGCTGGCGGGAGGGGGCCGTGGGGCTACACCTTC

J: TRBJ2-7
size: -
V: TRBV5-6
D: TRBD1
CDR3: CASSLGGTGSTGTYF
DNA: TGTGCCAGCAGCTTGGGGGGGACAGGGTCCACCGGGACGTACTTC

J: TRBJ1-2
size: -
V: TRBV7-2
D: TRBD1
CDR3: CASSLQGPLNYGYTF
DNA: TGTGCCAGCAGTTTACAGGGGCCACTTAACTATGGCTACACCTTC

J: TRBJ2-1
size: -
V: TRBV7-3
D: TRBD2
CDR3: CASSLGLARNEQFF
DNA: TGTGCCAGCAGCTTGGGACTAGCGAGGAATGAGCAGTTCTTC